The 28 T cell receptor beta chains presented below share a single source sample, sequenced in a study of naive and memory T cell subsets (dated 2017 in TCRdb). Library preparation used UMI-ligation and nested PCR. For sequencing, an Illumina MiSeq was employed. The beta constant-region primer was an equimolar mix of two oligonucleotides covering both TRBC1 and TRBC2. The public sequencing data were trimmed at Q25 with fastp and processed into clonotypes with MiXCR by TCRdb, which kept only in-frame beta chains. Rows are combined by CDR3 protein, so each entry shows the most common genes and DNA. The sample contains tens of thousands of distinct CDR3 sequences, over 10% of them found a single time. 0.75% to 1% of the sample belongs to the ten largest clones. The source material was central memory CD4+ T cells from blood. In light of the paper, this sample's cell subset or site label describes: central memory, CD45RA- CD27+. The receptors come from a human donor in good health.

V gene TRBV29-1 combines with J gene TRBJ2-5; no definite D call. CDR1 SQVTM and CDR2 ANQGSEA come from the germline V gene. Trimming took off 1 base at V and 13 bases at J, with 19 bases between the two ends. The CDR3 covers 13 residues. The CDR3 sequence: CSVEGNTAPPGYF. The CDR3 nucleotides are TGCAGCGTTGAAGGGAATACAGCTCCCCCGGGGTACTTC.

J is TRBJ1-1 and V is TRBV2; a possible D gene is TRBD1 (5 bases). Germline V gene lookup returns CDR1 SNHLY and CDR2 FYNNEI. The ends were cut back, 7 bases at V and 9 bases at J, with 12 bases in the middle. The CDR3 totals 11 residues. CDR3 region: CASTERQKAFF. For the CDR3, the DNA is TGTGCCAGCACTGAGAGACAGAAAGCTTTCTTT.

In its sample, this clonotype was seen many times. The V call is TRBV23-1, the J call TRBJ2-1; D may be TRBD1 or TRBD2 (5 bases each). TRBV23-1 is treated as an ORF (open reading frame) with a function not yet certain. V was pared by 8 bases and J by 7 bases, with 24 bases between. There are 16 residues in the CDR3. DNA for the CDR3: TGCGCCAGCCTCCCCAATGGGACGCGGGTAGAGAATGAGCAGTTCTTC. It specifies CASLPNGTRVENEQFF.

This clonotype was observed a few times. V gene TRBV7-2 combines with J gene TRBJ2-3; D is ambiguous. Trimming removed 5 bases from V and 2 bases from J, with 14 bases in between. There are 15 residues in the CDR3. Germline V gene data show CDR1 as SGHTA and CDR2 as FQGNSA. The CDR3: CASSPARGYTDTQYF. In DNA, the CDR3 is TGTGCCAGCAGCCCCGCGCGCGGCTACACAGATACGCAGTATTTT.

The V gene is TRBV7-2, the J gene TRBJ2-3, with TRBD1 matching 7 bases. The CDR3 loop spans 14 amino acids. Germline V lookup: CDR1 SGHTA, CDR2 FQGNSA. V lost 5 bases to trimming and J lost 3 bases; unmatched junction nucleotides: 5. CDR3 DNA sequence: TGTGCCAGCAGCCCAGACAGGGTAACAGATACGCAGTATTTT. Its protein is CASSPDRVTDTQYF.

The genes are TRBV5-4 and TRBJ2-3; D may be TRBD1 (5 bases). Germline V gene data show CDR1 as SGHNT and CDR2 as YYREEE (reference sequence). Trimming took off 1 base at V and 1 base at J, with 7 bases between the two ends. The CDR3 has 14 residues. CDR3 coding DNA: TGTGCCAGCAGCTTGATAGGGGGCACAGATACGCAGTATTTT. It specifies CASSLIGGTDTQYF.

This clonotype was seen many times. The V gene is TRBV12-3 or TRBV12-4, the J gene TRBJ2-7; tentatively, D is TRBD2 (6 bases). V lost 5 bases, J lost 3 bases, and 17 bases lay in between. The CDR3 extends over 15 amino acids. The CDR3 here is CASSQSRGTGYEQYF. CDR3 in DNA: TGTGCCAGCAGTCAAAGCCGCGGGACGGGCTACGAGCAGTACTTC.

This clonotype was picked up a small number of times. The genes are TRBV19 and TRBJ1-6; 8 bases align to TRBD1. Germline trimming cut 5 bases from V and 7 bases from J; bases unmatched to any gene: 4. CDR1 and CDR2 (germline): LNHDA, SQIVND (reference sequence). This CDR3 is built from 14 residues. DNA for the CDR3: TGTGCCAGTAGTCCGACAGGGGCCAATTCACCCCTCCACTTT. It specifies CASSPTGANSPLHF.

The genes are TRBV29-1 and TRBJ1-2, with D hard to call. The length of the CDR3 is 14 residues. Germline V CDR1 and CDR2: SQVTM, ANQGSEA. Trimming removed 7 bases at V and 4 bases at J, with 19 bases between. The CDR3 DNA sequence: TGCAGCGCGGACCTGGTGGGTTTGGGCTATGGCTACACCTTC. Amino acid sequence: CSADLVGLGYGYTF.

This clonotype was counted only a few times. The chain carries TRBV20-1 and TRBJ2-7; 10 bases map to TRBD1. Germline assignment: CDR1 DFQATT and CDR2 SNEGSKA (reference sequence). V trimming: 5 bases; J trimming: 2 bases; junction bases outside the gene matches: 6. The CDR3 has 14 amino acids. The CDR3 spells CSARPGTGAYEQYF. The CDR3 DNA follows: TGCAGTGCTCGTCCCGGGACAGGGGCCTACGAGCAGTACTTC.

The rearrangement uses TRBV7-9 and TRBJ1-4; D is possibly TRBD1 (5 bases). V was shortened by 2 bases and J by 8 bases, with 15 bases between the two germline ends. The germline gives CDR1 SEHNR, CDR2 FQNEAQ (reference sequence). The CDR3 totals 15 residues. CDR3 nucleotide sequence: TGTGCCAGCAGCTTATTGGGGCAGGCTTTGGAAAAACTGTTTTTT. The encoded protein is CASSLLGQALEKLFF. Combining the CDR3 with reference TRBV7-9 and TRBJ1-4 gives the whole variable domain DTGVSQNPRHKITKRGQNVTFRCDPISEHNRLYWYRQTLGQGPEFLTYFQNEAQLEKSRLLSDRFSAERPKGSFSTLEIQRTEQGDSAMYLCASSLLGQALEKLFFGSGTQLSVL.

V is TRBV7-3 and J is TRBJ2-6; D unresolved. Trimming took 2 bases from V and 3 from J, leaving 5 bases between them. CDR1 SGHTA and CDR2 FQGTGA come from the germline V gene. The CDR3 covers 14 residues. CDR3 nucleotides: TGTGCCAGCAGCTTAGACTTTGGGGCCAACGTCCTGACTTTC. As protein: CASSLDFGANVLTF.

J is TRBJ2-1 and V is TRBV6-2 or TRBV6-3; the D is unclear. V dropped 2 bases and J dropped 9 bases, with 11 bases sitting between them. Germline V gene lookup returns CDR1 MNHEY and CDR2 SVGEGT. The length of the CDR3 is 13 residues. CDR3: CASSYVERGEQFF. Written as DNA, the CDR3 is TGTGCCAGCAGTTACGTGGAGCGTGGTGAGCAGTTCTTC.

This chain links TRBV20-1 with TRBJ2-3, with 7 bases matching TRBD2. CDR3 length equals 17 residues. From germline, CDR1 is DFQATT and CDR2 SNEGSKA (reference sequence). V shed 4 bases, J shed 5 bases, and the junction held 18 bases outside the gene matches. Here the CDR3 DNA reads TGCAGTGCTACCCAAACTAATGCGGGAGAGGTTCAAGATACGCAGTATTTT. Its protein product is CSATQTNAGEVQDTQYF.

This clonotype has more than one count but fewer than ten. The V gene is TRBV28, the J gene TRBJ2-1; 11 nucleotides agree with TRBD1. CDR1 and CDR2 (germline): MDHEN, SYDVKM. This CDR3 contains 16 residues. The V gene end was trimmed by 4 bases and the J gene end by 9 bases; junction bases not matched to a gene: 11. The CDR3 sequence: CASSSPGTGGRGEQFF. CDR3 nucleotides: TGTGCCAGCAGTTCTCCCGGGACAGGGGGTCGGGGTGAGCAGTTCTTC.

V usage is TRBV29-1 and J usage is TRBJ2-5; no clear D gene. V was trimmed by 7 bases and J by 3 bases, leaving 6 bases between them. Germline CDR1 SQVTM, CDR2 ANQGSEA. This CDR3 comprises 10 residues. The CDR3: CSGEEETQYF. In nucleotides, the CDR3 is TGCAGCGGTGAGGAAGAGACCCAGTACTTC. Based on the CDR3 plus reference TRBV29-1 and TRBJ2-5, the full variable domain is SAVISQKPSRDICQRGTSLTIQCQVDSQVTMMFWYRQQPGQSLTLIATANQGSEATYESGFVIDKFPISRPNLTFSTLTVSNMSPEDSSIYLCSGEEETQYFGPGTRLLVL.

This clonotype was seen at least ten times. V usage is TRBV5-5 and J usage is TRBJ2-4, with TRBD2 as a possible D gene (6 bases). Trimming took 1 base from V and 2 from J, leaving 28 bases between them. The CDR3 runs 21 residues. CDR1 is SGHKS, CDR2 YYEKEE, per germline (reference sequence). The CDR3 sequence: CASSLRGVEPAGSRSKNIQYF. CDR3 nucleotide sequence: TGTGCCAGCAGCTTGCGGGGTGTCGAGCCCGCGGGGAGCAGGTCCAAAAACATTCAGTACTTC.

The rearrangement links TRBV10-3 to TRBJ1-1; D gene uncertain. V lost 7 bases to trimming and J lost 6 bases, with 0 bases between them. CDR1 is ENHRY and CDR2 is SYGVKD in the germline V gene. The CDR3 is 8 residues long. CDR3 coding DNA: TGTGCCATCACTGAAGCTTTCTTT. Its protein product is CAITEAFF.

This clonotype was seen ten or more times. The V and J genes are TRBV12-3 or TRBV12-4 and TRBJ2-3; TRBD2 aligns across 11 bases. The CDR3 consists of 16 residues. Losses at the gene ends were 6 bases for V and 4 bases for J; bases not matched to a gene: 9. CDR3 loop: CASRGLAGIRADTQYF. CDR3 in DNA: TGTGCCAGCAGAGGACTAGCGGGTATCAGGGCAGATACGCAGTATTTT.

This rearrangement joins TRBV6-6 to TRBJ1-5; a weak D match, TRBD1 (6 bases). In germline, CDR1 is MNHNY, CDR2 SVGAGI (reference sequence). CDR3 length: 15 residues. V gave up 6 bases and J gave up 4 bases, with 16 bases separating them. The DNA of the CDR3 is TGTGCCAGCAGCGATACCCGGGGGGCGAATCAGCCCCAGCATTTT. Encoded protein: CASSDTRGANQPQHF.

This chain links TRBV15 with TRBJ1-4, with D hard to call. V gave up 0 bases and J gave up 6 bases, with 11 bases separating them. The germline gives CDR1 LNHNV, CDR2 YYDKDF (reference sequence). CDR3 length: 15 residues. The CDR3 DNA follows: TGTGCCACCAGCAGAGATTTCGGCAAAGATGAAAAACTGTTTTTT. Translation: CATSRDFGKDEKLFF.

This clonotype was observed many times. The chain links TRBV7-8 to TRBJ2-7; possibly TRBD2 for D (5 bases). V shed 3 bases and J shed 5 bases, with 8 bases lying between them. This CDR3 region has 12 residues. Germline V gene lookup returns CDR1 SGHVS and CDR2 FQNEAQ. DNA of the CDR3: TGTGCCAGCAGCTTGCCCGGGAACGAGCAGTACTTC. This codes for CASSLPGNEQYF.

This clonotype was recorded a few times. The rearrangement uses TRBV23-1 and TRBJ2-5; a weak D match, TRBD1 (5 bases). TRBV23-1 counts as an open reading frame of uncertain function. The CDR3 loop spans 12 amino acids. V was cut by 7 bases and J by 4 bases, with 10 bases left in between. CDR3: CASNQGRETQYF. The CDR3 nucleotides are TGCGCCAGCAATCAGGGAAGAGAGACCCAGTACTTC.

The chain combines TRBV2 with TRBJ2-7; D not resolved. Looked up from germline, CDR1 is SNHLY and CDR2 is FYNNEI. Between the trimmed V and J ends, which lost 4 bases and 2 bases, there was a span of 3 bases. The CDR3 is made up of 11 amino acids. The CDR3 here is CASSAAYEQYF. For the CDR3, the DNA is TGTGCCAGCAGTGCGGCCTACGAGCAGTACTTC.

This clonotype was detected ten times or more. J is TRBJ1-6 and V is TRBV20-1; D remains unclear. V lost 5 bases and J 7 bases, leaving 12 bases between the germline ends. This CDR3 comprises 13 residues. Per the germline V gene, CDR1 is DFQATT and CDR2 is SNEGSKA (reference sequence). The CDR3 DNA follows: TGCAGTGCTTACGACATGGGAAATTCACCCCTCCACTTT. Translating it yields CSAYDMGNSPLHF.

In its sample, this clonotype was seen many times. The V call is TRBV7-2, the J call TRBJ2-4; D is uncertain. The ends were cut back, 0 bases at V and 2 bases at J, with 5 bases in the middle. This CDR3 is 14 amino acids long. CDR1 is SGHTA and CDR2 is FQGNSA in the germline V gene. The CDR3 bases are TGTGCCAGCAGCTTAGCGCAGTCCAAAAACATTCAGTACTTC. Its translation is CASSLAQSKNIQYF.

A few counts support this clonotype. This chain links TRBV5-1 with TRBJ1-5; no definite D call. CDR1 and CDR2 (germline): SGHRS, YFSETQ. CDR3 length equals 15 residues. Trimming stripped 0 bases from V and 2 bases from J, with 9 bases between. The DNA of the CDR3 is TGCGCCAGCAGCTTGGGGCTGAATGGCAATCAGCCCCAGCATTTT. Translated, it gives CASSLGLNGNQPQHF. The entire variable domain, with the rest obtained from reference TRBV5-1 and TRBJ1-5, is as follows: KAGVTQTPRYLIKTRGQQVTLSCSPISGHRSVSWYQQTPGQGLQFLFEYFSETQRNKGNFPGRFSGRQFSNSRSEMNVSTLELGDSALYLCASSLGLNGNQPQHFGDGTRLSIL.

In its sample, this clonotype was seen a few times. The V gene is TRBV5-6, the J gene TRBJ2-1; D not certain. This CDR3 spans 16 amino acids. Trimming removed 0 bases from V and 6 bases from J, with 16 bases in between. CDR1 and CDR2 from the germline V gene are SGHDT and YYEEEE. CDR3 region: CASSLAGSLPFNEQFF. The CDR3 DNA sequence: TGTGCCAGCAGCTTGGCTGGGTCGCTACCTTTCAATGAGCAGTTCTTC.